The rows below give T cell receptor beta chains drawn from one sample of a study of shared clonotypes between healthy human individuals. Using immunoSEQ multiplex PCR, the repertoire was profiled, and TCRdb retains in-frame clones only, with some absent. Among about 2.3 million clones, approximately 93% were seen once, and the ten largest hold 0.3% to 0.4%. The sample was naive CD4+ T cells from PBMCs. The receptors originated from a man between 18 and 29 years old in good health. Some clones in this sample may be carry-over from other donors' samples. The CDR3 runs from the conserved cysteine through the conserved F or W. Fields, in order: CDR3 protein, V gene, J gene.

CDR3aa: CSVLGTSGSSYNEQFF
v_gene: TRBV29-1
j_gene: TRBJ2-1

CDR3aa: CASSLGGASTDTQYF
v_gene: TRBV28
j_gene: TRBJ2-3

CDR3aa: CASSLQQDYGYTF
v_gene: TRBV5-1
j_gene: TRBJ1-2

CDR3aa: CASSSPRVVSGPSSYNEQFF
v_gene: TRBV28
j_gene: TRBJ2-1

CDR3aa: CASSQREGGLAGNSYEQYF
v_gene: TRBV4-1
j_gene: TRBJ2-7

CDR3aa: CASSFGTSGSYNEQFF
v_gene: TRBV7-9
j_gene: TRBJ2-1

CDR3aa: CASSRTAADQPQHF
v_gene: TRBV6-5
j_gene: TRBJ1-5

CDR3aa: CASSFWRDTEAFF
v_gene: TRBV7-9
j_gene: TRBJ1-1

CDR3aa: CASSLRTGADSNQPQHF
v_gene: TRBV4-1
j_gene: TRBJ1-5

CDR3aa: CASSLDADTQYF
v_gene: TRBV11-2
j_gene: TRBJ2-3

CDR3aa: CASSLAGPADTQYF
v_gene: TRBV7-9
j_gene: TRBJ2-3

CDR3aa: CASSLPNTGELFF
v_gene: TRBV27
j_gene: TRBJ2-2

CDR3aa: CASSDGGGDTQYF
v_gene: TRBV2
j_gene: TRBJ2-3

CDR3aa: CASIGLLAGGHGEQFF
v_gene: TRBV19
j_gene: TRBJ2-1

CDR3aa: CASSQVAGTGVSYEQYF
v_gene: TRBV4-3
j_gene: TRBJ2-7

CDR3aa: CSGTSGKPGQFF
v_gene: TRBV29-1
j_gene: TRBJ2-1

CDR3aa: CASSSDRTGEDEQYF
v_gene: TRBV6-6
j_gene: TRBJ2-7

CDR3aa: CAWTKSYNEQFF
v_gene: TRBV30
j_gene: TRBJ2-1

CDR3aa: CASSENNEKLFF
v_gene: TRBV10-1
j_gene: TRBJ1-4

CDR3aa: CASSEYLASLSWNEQFF
v_gene: TRBV25-1
j_gene: TRBJ2-1

CDR3aa: CASSIGAGAAETQYF
v_gene: TRBV19
j_gene: TRBJ2-5

CDR3aa: CAWSPSSVQFF
v_gene: TRBV30
j_gene: TRBJ2-1

CDR3aa: CSASISETQYF
v_gene: TRBV20-1
j_gene: TRBJ2-5

CDR3aa: CASSVGGIKETQYF
v_gene: TRBV9
j_gene: TRBJ2-5

CDR3aa: CASSPFVWGFTPRLFF
v_gene: TRBV27
j_gene: TRBJ1-4

CDR3aa: CASHPPDMNTIYF
v_gene: TRBV5-6
j_gene: TRBJ1-3

CDR3aa: CSVASVGGDNEKLFF
v_gene: TRBV29-1
j_gene: TRBJ1-4

CDR3aa: CASQPRQDGPFF
v_gene: TRBV28
j_gene: TRBJ1-1

CDR3aa: CASSLGEETQYF
v_gene: TRBV5-1
j_gene: TRBJ2-5

CDR3aa: CASSLYGSTDTQYF
v_gene: TRBV5-1
j_gene: TRBJ2-3

CDR3aa: CASSLSGGNQPQHF
v_gene: TRBV7-8
j_gene: TRBJ1-5

CDR3aa: CASSLVTRGSGQPQHF
v_gene: TRBV7-2
j_gene: TRBJ1-5

CDR3aa: CASRRTGRGSYEQYF
v_gene: TRBV7-9
j_gene: TRBJ2-7

CDR3aa: CASSGTGSGANVLTF
v_gene: TRBV9
j_gene: TRBJ2-6

CDR3aa: CASRPGTGTYGYTF
v_gene: TRBV7-9
j_gene: TRBJ1-2

CDR3aa: CASSLTSGAQNEQFF
v_gene: TRBV5-4
j_gene: TRBJ2-1

CDR3aa: CASSVSGMSEQYF
v_gene: TRBV6-1
j_gene: TRBJ2-7

CDR3aa: CASSHKDRAYGYTF
v_gene: TRBV6-1
j_gene: TRBJ1-2

CDR3aa: CASRPGQGAETQYF
v_gene: TRBV28
j_gene: TRBJ2-5

CDR3aa: CASSGRTLTYNEQFF
v_gene: TRBV6-1
j_gene: TRBJ2-1

CDR3aa: CASSPGGYTEAFF
v_gene: TRBV7-6
j_gene: TRBJ1-1